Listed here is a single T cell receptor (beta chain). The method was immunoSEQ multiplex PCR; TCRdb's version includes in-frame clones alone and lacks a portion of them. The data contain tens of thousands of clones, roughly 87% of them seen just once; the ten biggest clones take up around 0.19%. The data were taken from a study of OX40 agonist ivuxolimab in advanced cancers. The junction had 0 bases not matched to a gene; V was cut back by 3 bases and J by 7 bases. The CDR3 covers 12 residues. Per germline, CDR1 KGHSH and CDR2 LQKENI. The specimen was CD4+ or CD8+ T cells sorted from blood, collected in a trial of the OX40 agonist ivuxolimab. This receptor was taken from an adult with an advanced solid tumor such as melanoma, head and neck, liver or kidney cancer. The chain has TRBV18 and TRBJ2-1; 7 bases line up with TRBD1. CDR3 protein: CASSPTGNEQFF. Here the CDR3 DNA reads TGTGCCAGCTCACCGACAGGGAATGAGCAGTTCTTC.